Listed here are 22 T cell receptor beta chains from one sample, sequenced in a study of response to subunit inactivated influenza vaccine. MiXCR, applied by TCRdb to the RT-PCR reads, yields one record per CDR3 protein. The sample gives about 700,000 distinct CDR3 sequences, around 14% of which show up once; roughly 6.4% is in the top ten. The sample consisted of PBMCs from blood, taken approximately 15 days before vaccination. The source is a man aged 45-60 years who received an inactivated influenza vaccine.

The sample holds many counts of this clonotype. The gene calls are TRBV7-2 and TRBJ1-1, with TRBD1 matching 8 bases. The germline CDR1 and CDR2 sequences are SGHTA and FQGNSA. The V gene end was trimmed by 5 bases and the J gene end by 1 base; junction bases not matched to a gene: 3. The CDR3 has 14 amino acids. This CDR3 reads CASSRQGPNTEAFF. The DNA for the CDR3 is TGTGCCAGCAGCAGACAGGGGCCGAACACTGAAGCTTTCTTT. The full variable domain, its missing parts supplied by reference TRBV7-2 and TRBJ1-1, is GAGVSQSPSNKVTEKGKDVELRCDPISGHTALYWYRQSLGQGLEFLIYFQGNSAPDKSGLPSDRFSAERTGGSVSTLTIQRTQQEDSAVYLCASSRQGPNTEAFFGQGTRLTVV.

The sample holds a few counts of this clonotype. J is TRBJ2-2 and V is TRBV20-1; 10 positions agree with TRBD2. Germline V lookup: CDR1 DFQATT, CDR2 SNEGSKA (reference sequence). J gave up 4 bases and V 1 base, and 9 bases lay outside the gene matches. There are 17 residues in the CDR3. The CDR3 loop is CSARVPAGGRTTGELFF. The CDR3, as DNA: TGCAGTGCTAGAGTCCCAGCGGGGGGGCGGACCACCGGGGAGCTGTTTTTT.

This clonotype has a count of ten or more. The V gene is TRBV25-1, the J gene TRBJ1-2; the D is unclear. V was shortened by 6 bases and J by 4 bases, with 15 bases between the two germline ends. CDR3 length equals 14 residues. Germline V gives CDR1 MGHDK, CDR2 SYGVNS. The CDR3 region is CASSKGGPSYGYTF. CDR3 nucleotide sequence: TGTGCCAGCAGCAAAGGAGGACCCTCCTATGGCTACACCTTC.

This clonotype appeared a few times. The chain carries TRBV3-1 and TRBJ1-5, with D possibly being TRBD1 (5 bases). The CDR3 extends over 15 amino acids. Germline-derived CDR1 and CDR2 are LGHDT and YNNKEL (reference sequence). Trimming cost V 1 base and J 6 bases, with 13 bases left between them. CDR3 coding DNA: TGTGCCAGCAGCCAAGGGGCAGGGTCTGTTCAGCCCCAGCATTTT. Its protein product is CASSQGAGSVQPQHF.

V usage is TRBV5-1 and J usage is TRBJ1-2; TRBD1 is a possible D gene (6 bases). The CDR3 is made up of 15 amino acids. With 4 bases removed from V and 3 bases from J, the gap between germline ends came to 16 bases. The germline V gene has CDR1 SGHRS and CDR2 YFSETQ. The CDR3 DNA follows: TGCGCCAGCAGCAGATCAGGGGCTGGGGACTATGGCTACACCTTC. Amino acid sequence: CASSRSGAGDYGYTF.

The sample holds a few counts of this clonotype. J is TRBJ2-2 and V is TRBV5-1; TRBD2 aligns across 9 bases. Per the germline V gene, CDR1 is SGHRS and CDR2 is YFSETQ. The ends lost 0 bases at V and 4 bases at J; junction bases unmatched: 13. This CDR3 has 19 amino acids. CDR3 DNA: TGCGCCAGCAGCTTGGGACAGGTTTTAGCGGGAGCGTCCACCGGGGAGCTGTTTTTT. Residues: CASSLGQVLAGASTGELFF.

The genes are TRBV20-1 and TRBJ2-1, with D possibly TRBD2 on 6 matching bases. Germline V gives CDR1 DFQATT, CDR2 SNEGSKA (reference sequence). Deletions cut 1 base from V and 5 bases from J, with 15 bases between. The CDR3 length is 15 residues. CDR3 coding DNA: TGCAGTGCTAGAGCTTGGCGGGACGGGCACAATGAGCAGTTCTTC. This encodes CSARAWRDGHNEQFF.

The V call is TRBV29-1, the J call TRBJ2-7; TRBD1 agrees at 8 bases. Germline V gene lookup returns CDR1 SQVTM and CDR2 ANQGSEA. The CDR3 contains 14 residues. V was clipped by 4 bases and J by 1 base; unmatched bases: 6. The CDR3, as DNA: TGCAGCGTTGGGGGGACAGGTGGTTCCTACGAGCAGTACTTC. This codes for CSVGGTGGSYEQYF.

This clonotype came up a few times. The CDR3 loop reads CASSSRGLAGGSGELFF. The CDR3 nucleotides read TGTGCCAGCAGCTCCCGGGGACTAGCGGGGGGGTCCGGGGAGCTGTTTTTT. V and J are TRBV7-8 and TRBJ2-2; 16 bases are a match to TRBD2. After removal of 4 bases from V and 6 bases from J, the junction contained 5 bases not matched to a gene. From germline, CDR1 is SGHVS and CDR2 FQNEAQ. This CDR3 has 17 residues.

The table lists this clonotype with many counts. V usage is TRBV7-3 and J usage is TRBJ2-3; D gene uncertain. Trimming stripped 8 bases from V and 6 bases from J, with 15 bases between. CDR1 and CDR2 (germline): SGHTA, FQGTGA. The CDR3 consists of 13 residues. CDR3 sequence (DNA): TGTGCCAGCGGAAAAGGAGTTTCCGATACGCAGTATTTT. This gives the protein CASGKGVSDTQYF. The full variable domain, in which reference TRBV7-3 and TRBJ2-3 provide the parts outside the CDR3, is GAGVSQTPSNKVTEKGKYVELRCDPISGHTALYWYRQSLGQGPEFLIYFQGTGAADDSGLPNDRFFAVRPEGSVSTLKIQRTERGDSAVYLCASGKGVSDTQYFGPGTRLTVL.

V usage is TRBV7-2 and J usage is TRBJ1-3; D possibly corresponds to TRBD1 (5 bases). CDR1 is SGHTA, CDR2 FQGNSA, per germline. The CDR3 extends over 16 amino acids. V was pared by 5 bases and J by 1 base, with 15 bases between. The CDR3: CASSLSYGGSGNTIYF. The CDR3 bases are TGTGCCAGCAGCCTCTCTTACGGGGGATCTGGAAACACCATATATTTT.

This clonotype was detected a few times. CDR3 loop: CASSLAGNADTQYF. The CDR3 nucleotides are TGTGCCAGCAGCCTAGCGGGGAACGCAGATACGCAGTATTTT. V gene TRBV9 combines with J gene TRBJ2-3; TRBD2 matches at 9 bases. CDR1 and CDR2 (germline): SGDLS, YYNGEE. J gave up 4 bases and V 4 bases, and 4 bases lay outside the gene matches. The CDR3 covers 14 residues.

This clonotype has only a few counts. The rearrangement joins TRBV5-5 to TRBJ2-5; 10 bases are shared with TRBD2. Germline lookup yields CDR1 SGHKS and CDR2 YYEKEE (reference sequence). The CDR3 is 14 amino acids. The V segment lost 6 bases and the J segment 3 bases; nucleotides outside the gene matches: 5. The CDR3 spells CASTDLAGEETQYF. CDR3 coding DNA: TGTGCCAGCACCGACCTAGCGGGAGAAGAGACCCAGTACTTC.

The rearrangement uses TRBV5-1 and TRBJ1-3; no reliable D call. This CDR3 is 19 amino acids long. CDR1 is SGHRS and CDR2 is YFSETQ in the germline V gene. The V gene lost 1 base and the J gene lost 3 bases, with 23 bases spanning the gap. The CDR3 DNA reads TGCGCCAGCAGCTTGTCTGAGGACCGATCTCTTTTCTTTGGAAACACCATATATTTT. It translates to CASSLSEDRSLFFGNTIYF.

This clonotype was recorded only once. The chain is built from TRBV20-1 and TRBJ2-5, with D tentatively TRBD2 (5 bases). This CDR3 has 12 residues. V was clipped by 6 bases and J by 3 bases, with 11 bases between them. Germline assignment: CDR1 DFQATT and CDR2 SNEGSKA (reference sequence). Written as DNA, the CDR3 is TGCAGTGCCATGGGAGAGAAAGAGACCCAGTACTTC. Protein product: CSAMGEKETQYF.

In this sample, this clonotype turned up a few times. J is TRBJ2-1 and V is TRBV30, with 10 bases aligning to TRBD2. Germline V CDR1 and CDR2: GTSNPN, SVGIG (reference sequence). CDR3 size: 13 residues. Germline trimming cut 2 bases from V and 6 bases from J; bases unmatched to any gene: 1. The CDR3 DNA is TGTGCCTGGAGTCGACTAGCGGGCAATGAGCAGTTCTTC. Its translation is CAWSRLAGNEQFF.

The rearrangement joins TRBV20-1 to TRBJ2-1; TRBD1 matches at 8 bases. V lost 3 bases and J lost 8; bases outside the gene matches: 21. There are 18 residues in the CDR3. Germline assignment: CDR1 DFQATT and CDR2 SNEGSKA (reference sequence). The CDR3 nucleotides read TGCAGTGCTAGGGGATTTACCCTCAAAGGGACAGGAAACGATGAGCAGTTCTTC. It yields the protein CSARGFTLKGTGNDEQFF.

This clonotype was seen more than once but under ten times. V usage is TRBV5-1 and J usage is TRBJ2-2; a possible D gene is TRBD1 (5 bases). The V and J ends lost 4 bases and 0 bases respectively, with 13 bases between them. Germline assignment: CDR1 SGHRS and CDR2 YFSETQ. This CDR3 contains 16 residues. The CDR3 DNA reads TGCGCCAGCAGCAAGGGGTTACTGACGAACACCGGGGAGCTGTTTTTT. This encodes CASSKGLLTNTGELFF.

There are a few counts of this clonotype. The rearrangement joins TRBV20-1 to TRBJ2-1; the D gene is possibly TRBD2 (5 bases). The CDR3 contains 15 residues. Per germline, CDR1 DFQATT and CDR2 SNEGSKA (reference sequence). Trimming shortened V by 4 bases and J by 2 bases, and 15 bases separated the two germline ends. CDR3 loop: CSATVRAPPYNEQFF. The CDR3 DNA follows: TGCAGTGCTACAGTGCGGGCCCCCCCCTACAATGAGCAGTTCTTC.

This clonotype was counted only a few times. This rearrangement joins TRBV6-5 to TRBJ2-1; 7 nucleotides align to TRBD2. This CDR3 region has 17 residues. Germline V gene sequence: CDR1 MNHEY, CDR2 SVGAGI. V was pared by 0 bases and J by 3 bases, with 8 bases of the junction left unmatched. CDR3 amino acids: CASSYSGLAGVYNEQFF. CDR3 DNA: TGTGCCAGCAGTTACTCTGGACTGGCGGGGGTCTACAATGAGCAGTTCTTC.

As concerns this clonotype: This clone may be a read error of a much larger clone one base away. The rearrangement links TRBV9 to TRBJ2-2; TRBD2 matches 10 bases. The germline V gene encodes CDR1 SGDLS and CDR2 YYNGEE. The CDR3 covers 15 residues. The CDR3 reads CASSVVGLATEELFF. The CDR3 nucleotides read TGTGCCAGCAGCGTAGTGGGACTAGCGACCGAGGAGCTGTTTTTT.

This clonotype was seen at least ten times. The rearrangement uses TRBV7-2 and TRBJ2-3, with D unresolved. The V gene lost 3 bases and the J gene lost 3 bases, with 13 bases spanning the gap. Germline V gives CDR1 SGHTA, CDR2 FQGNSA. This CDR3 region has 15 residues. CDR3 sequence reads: CASSFLGFGTDTQYF. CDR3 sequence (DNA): TGTGCCAGCAGCTTTCTTGGGTTCGGGACAGATACGCAGTATTTT. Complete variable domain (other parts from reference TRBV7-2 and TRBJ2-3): GAGVSQSPSNKVTEKGKDVELRCDPISGHTALYWYRQSLGQGLEFLIYFQGNSAPDKSGLPSDRFSAERTGGSVSTLTIQRTQQEDSAVYLCASSFLGFGTDTQYFGPGTRLTVL.